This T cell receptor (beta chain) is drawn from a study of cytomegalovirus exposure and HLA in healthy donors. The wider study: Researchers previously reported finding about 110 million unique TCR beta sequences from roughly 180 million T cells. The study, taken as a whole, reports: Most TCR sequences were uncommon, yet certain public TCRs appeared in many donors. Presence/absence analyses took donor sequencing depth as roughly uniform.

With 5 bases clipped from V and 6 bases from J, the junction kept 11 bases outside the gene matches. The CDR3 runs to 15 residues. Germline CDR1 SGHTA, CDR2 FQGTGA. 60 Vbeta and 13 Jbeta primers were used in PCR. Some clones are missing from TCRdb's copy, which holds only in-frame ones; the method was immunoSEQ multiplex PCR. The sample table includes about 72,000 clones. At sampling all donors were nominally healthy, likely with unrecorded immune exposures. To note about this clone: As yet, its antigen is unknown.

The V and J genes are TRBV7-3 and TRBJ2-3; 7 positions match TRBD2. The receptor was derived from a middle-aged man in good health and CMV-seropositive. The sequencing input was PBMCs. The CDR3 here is CASSLNGGVGDTQYF. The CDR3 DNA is TGTGCCAGCAGCCTAAATGGGGGGGTAGGGGATACGCAGTATTTT.